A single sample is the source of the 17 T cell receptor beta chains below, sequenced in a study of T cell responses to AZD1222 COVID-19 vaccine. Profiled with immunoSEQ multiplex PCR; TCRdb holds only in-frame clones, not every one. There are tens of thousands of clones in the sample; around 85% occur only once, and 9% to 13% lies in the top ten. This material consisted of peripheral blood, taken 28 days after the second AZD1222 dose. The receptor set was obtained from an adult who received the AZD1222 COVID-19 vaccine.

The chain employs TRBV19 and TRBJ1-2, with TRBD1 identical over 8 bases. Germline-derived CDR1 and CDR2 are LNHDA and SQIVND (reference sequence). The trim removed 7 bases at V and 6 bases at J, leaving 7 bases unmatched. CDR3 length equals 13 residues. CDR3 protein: CASTAQGGNGYTF. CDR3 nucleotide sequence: TGTGCCAGTACTGCACAGGGGGGCAATGGCTACACCTTC.

This CDR3 reads CASKGGFANPGEQFF. The CDR3, as DNA: TGTGCCAGCAAAGGGGGATTTGCAAACCCCGGGGAGCAGTTCTTC. This chain connects TRBV7-9 to TRBJ2-1; perhaps TRBD1 as D (6 bases). The CDR3 is made up of 15 amino acids. V was clipped by 7 bases and J by 10 bases, with 23 bases between them. Per the germline V gene, CDR1 is SEHNR and CDR2 is FQNEAQ (reference sequence). Together with reference TRBV7-9 and TRBJ2-1, the CDR3 gives the full variable domain: DTGVSQNPRHKITKRGQNVTFRCDPISEHNRLYWYRQTLGQGPEFLTYFQNEAQLEKSRLLSDRFSAERPKGSFSTLEIQRTEQGDSAMYLCASKGGFANPGEQFFGPGTRLTVL.

The CDR3 here is CASSLDPAGEWYF. In nucleotides, the CDR3 is TGCGCCAGCAGCTTGGATCCAGCGGGAGAGTGGTACTTC. The chain is built from TRBV5-1 and TRBJ2-7, with TRBD2 identical over 8 bases. V gave up 0 bases and J gave up 12 bases; unmatched junction bases: 8. CDR1 SGHRS and CDR2 YFSETQ come from the germline V gene. The CDR3 runs 13 residues.

The CDR3 here is CASVLGAGEQYV. In DNA, the CDR3 is TGTGCCAGCGTGTTGGGGGCGGGTGAGCAGTACGTC. J is TRBJ2-7 and V is TRBV12-3 or TRBV12-4; D perhaps matches TRBD1 (6 bases). This CDR3 has 12 residues. V lost 8 bases to trimming and J lost 7 bases, with 15 bases between them.

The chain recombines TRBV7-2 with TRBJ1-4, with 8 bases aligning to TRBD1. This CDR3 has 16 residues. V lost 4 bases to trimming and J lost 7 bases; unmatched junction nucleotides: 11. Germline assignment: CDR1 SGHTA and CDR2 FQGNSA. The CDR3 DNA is TGTGCCAGCAGCTCCAGACCCGGGACAGGCGGTGAAAAACTGTTTTTT. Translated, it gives CASSSRPGTGGEKLFF.

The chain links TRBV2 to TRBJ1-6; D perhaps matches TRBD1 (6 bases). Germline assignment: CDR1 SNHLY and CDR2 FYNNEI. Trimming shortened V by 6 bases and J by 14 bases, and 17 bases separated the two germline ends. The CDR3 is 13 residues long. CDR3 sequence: CASSGGERRTLHF. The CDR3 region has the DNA TGTGCCAGCAGCGGGGGCGAGAGAAGGACCCTCCACTTT.

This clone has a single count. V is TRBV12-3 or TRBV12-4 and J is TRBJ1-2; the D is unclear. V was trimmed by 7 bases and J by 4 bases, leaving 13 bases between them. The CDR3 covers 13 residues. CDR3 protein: CASTQGYGYGYTF. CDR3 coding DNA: TGTGCCAGCACCCAAGGTTACGGCTATGGCTACACCTTC.

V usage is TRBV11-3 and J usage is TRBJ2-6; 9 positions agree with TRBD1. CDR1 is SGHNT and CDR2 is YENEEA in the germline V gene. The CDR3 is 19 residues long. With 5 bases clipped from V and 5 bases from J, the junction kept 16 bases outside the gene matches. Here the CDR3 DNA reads TGTGCCAGCAGCCCAGAGGGACAGGGAGGGCTTGGAAGGGCCAACGTCCTGACTTTC. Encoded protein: CASSPEGQGGLGRANVLTF.

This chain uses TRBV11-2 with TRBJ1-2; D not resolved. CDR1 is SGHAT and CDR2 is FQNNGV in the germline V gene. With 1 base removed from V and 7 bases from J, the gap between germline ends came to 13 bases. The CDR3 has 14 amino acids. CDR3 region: CASSLGMAGAGYTF. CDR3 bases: TGTGCCAGCAGCTTAGGGATGGCGGGAGCTGGCTACACCTTC.

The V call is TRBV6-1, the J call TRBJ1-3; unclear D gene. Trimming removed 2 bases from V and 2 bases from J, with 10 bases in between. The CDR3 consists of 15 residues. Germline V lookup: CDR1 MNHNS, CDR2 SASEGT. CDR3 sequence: CASSEIQGAGNTIYF. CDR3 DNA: TGTGCCAGCAGTGAAATTCAAGGAGCTGGAAACACCATATATTTT.

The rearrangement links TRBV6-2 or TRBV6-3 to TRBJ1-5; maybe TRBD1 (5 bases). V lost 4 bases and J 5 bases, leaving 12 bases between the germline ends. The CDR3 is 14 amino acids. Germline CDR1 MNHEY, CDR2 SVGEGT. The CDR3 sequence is CASSWTGGYQPQHF. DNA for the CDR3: TGTGCCAGCAGTTGGACCGGGGGTTATCAGCCCCAGCATTTT.

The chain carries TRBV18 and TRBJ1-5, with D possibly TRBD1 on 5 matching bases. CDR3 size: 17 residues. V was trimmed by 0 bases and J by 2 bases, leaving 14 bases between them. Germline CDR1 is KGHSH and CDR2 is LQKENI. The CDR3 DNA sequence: TGTGCCAGCTCACCACCTGGGGCGAGGGTTGGCAATCAGCCCCAGCATTTT. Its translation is CASSPPGARVGNQPQHF.

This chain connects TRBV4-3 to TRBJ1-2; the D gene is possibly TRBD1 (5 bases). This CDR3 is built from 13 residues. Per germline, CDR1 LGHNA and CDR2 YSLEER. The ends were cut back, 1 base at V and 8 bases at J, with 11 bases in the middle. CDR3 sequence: CASSQGWGYGYTF. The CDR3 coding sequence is TGCGCCAGCAGCCAAGGTTGGGGGTACGGCTACACCTTC.

The CDR3 bases are TGTGCCAGCGCGGACAGGGACCTAGCTAACTATGGCTACACCTTC. Encoded protein: CASADRDLANYGYTF. The V and J genes are TRBV6-5 and TRBJ1-2, with 8 bases lining up with TRBD1. Per germline, CDR1 MNHEY and CDR2 SVGAGI. The CDR3 totals 15 residues. J gave up 0 bases and V 8 bases, and 8 bases lay outside the gene matches.

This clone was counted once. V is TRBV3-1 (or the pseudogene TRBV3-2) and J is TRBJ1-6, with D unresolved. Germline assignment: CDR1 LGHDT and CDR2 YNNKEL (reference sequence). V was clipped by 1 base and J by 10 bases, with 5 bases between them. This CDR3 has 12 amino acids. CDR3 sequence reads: CASSQALSPLHF. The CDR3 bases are TGTGCCAGCAGCCAAGCCTTGTCACCCCTCCACTTT.

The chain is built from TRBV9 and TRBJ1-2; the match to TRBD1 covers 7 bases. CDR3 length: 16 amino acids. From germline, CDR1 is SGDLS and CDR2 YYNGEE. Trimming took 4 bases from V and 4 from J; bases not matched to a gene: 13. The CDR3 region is CASSTQGQGYIYGYTF. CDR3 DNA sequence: TGTGCCAGCAGCACACAGGGGCAGGGGTACATCTATGGCTACACCTTC.

CDR3 sequence: CASSLFGRNNSPLHF. CDR3 DNA sequence: TGTGCCAGCAGCTTGTTCGGCCGAAATAATTCACCCCTCCACTTT. The chain carries TRBV5-4 and TRBJ1-6; D is undetermined. The germline CDR1 and CDR2 sequences are SGHNT and YYREEE (reference sequence). The CDR3 runs to 15 residues. Trimming removed 1 base at V and 5 bases at J, with 10 bases between.